Detailed here is one TCR beta chain. This sample is part of a study of T cell responses to AZD1222 COVID-19 vaccine. Study context: Pooled together were second doses at about 4 or about 12 weeks.

Germline lookup yields CDR1 LGHDT and CDR2 YNNKEL (reference sequence). CDR3 length: 16 residues. The junction had 8 bases not matched to a gene; V was cut back by 0 bases and J by 3 bases. Sequenced by immunoSEQ multiplex PCR; TCRdb stores in-frame clones only, minus some. The profile shows some 130,000 clones, around 90% of them singletons. The specimen comprised peripheral blood, sampled on day 0 of AZD1222 vaccination. The V and J genes are TRBV3-1 (or the pseudogene TRBV3-2) and TRBJ2-7; TRBD1 aligns across 7 bases. This TCR was sampled from an adult in good health. CDR3 nucleotide sequence: TGTGCCAGCAGCCAAGAAACAACGACAGGGAGCTACGAGCAGTACTTC. Its protein product is CASSQETTTGSYEQYF.